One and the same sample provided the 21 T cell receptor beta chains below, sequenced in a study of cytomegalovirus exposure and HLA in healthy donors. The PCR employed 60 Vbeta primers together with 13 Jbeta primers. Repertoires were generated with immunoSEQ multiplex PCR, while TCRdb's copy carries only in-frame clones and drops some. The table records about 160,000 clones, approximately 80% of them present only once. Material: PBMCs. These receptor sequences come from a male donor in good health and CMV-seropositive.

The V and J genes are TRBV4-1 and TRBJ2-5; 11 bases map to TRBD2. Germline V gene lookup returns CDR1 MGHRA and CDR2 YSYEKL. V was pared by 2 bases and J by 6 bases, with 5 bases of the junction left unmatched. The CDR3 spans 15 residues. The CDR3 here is CASSQPTSGEKTQYF. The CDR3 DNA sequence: TGCGCCAGCAGCCAACCGACTAGCGGGGAGAAGACCCAGTACTTC.

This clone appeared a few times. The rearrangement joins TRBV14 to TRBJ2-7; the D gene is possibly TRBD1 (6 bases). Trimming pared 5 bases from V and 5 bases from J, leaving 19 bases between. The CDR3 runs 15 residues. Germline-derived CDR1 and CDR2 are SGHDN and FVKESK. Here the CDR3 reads CASSSNRADRDEQYF. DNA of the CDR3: TGTGCCAGCAGCTCCAACAGGGCGGATCGGGACGAGCAGTACTTC.

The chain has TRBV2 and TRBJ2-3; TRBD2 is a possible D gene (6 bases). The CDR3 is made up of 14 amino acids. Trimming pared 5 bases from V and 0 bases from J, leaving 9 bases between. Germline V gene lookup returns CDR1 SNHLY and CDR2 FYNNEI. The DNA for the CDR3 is TGTGCCAGCAGTAGCGGGCCGAGCACAGATACGCAGTATTTT. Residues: CASSSGPSTDTQYF.

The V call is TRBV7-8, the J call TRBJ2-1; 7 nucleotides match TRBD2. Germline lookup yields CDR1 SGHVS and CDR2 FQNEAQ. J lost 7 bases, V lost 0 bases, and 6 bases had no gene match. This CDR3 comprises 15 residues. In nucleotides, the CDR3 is TGTGCCAGCAGCTTAGCGACCGCGGGAGTTAATGAGCAGTTCTTC. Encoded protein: CASSLATAGVNEQFF.

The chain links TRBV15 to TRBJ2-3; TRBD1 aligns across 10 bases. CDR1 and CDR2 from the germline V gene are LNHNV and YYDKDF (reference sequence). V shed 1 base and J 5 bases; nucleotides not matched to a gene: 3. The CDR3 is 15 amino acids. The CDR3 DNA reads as TGTGCCACCAGCAGAGGACAGGGGGCAGGAGATACGCAGTATTTT. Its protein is CATSRGQGAGDTQYF.

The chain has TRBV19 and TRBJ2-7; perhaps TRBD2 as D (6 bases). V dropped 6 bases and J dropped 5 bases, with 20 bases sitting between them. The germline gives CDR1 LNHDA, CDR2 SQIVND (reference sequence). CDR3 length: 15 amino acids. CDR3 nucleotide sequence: TGTGCCAGTAGCACATCATTGGCGGGAACCCACGAGCAGTACTTC. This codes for CASSTSLAGTHEQYF.

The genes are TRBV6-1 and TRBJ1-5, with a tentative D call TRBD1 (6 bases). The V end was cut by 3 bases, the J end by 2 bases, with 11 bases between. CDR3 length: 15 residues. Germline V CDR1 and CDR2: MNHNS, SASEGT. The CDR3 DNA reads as TGTGCCAGCAGTGATCACAGGGCCGGCAATCAGCCCCAGCATTTT. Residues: CASSDHRAGNQPQHF.

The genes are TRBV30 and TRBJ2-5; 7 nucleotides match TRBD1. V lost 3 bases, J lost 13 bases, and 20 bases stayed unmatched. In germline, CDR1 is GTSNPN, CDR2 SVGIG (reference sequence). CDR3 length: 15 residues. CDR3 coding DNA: TGTGCCTGGAGCCGCCGGGACAGACGCCCTTTTGGTGGGTACTTC. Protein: CAWSRRDRRPFGGYF.

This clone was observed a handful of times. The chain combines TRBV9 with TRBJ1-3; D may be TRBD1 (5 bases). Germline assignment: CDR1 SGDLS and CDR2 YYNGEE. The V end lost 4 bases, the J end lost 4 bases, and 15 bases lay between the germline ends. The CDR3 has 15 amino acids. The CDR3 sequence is CASSPRGGWGNTIYF. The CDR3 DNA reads TGTGCCAGCAGCCCGAGGGGAGGTTGGGGAAACACCATATATTTT.

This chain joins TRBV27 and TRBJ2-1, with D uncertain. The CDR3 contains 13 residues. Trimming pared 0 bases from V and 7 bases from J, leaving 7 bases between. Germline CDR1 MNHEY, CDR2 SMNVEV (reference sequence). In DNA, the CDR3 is TGTGCCAGCAGTTTATCGATCGCGAATGAGCAGTTCTTC. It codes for CASSLSIANEQFF.

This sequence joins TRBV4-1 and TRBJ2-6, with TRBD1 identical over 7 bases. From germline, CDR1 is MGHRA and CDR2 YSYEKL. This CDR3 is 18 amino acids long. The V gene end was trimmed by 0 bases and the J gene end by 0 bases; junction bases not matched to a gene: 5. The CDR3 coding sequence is TGCGCCAGCAGCCAAGACAGGGACAGTGCCTCTGGGGCCAACGTCCTGACTTTC. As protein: CASSQDRDSASGANVLTF.

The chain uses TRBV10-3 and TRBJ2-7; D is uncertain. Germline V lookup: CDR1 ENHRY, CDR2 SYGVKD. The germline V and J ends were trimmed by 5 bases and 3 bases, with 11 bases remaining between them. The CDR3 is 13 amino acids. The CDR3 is CAISNLASYEQYF. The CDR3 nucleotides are TGTGCCATCAGTAACCTCGCCAGCTACGAGCAGTACTTC.

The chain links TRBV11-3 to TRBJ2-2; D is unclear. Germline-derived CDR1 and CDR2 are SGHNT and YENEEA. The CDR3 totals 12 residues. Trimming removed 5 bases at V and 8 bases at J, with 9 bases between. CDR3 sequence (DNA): TGTGCCAGCAGCCCCTTCGTAGGGGAGCTGTTTTTT. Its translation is CASSPFVGELFF. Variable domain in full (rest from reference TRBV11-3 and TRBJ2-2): EAGVVQSPRYKIIEKKQPVAFWCNPISGHNTLYWYLQNLGQGPELLIRYENEEAVDDSQLPKDRFSAERLKGVDSTLKIQPAELGDSAVYLCASSPFVGELFFGEGSRLTVL.

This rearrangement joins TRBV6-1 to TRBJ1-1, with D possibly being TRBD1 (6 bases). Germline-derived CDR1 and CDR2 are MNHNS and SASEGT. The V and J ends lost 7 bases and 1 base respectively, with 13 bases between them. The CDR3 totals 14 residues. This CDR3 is CASTSGGANTEAFF. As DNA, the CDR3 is TGTGCCAGCACGTCGGGGGGGGCGAACACTGAAGCTTTCTTT.

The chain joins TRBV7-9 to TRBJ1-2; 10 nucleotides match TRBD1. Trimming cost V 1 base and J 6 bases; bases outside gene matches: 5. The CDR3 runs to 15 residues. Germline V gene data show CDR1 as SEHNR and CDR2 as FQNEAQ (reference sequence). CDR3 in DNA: TGTGCCAGCAGCTTAGGTGCAGGACAGGGGGATGGCTACACCTTC. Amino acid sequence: CASSLGAGQGDGYTF.

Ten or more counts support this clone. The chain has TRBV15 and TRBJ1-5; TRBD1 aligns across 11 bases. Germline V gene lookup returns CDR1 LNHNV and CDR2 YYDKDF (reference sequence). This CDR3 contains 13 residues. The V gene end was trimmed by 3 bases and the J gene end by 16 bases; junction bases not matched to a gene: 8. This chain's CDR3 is CATSSSGQGALHF. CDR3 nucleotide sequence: TGTGCCACCAGCAGCTCCGGACAGGGGGCTCTTCATTTT.

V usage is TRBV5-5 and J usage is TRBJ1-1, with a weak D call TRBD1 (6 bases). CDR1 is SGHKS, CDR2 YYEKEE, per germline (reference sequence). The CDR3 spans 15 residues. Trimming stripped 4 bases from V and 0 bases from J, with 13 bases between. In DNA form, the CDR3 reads TGTGCCAGCAGCCCGATAACAGGGATGAACACTGAAGCTTTCTTT. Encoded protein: CASSPITGMNTEAFF. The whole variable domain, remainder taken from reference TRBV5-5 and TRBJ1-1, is DAGVTQSPTHLIKTRGQQVTLRCSPISGHKSVSWYQQVLGQGPQFIFQYYEKEERGRGNFPDRFSARQFPNYSSELNVNALLLGDSALYLCASSPITGMNTEAFFGQGTRLTVV.

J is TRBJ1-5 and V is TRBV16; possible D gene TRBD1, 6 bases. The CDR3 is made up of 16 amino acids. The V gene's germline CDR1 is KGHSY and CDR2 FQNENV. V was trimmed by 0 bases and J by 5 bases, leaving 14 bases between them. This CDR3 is CASSQSVGQSHQPQHF. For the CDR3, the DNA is TGTGCCAGCAGCCAATCGGTGGGACAATCGCATCAGCCCCAGCATTTT.

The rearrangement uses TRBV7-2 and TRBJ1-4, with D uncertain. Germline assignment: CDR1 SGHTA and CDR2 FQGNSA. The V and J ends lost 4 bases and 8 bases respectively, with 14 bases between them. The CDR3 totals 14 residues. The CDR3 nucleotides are TGTGCCAGCAGCTGGAGGACGGATTCGGAAAAACTGTTTTTT. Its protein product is CASSWRTDSEKLFF. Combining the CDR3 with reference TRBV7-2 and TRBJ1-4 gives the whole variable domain GAGVSQSPSNKVTEKGKDVELRCDPISGHTALYWYRQSLGQGLEFLIYFQGNSAPDKSGLPSDRFSAERTGGSVSTLTIQRTQQEDSAVYLCASSWRTDSEKLFFGSGTQLSVL.

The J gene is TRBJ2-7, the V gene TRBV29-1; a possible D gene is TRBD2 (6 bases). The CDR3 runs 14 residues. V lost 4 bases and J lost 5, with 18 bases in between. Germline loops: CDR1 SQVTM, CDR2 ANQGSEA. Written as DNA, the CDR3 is TGCAGCGTTGGCGGGACCTCAGGTTTAAACGAGCAGTACTTC. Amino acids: CSVGGTSGLNEQYF.

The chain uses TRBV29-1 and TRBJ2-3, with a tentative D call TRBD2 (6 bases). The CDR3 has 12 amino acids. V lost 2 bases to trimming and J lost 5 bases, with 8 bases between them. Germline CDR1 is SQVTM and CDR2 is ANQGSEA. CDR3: CSVESGLDTQYF. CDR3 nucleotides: TGCAGCGTTGAATCGGGACTAGATACGCAGTATTTT.